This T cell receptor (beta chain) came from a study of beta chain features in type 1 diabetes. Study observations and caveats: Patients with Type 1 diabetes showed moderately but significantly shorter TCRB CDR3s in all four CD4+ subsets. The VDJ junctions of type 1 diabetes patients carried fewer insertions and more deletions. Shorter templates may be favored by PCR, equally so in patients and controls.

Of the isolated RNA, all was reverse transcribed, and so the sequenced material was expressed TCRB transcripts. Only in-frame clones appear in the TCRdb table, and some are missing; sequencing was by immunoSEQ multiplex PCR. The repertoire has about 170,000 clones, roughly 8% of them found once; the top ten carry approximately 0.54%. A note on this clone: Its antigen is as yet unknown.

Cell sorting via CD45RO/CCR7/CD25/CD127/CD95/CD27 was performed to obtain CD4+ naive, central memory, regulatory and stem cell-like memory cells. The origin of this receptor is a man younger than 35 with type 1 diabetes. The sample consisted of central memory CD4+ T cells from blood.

CDR3: CATSGTRSASPLHF. CDR3 nucleotide sequence: TGTGCCACCAGCGGTACGCGGAGTGCTTCACCCCTCCACTTT. V gene TRBV15 combines with J gene TRBJ1-6; D gene unclear. Germline CDR1 LNHNV, CDR2 YYDKDF (reference sequence). V lost 5 bases and J lost 9, with 14 bases in between. The CDR3 has 14 amino acids. The variable domain in full, completed from reference TRBV15 and TRBJ1-6, reads DAMVIQNPRYQVTQFGKPVTLSCSQTLNHNVMYWYQQKSSQAPKLLFHYYDKDFNNEADTPDNFQSRRPNTSFCFLDIRSPGLGDTAMYLCATSGTRSASPLHFGNGTRLTVT.